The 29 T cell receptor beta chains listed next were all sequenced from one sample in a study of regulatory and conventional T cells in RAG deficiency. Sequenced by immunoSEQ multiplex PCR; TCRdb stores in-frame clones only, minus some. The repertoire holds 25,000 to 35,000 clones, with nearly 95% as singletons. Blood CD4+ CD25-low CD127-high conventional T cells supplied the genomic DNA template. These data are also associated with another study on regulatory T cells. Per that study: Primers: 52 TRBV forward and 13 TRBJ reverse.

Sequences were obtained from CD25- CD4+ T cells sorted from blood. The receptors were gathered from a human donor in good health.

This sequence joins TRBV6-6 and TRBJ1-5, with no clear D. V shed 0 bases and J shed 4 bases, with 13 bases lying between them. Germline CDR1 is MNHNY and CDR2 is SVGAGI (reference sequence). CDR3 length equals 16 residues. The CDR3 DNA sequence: TGTGCCAGCAGTTACTCAGGAGATATCCTTAATCAGCCCCAGCATTTT. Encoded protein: CASSYSGDILNQPQHF.

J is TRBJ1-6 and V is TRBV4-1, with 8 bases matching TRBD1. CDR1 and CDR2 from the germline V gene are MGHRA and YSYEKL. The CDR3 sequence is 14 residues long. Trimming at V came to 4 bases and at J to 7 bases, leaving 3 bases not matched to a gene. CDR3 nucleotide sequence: TGCGCCAGCAGCCCGGGACAGGTGAATTCACCCCTCCACTTT. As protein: CASSPGQVNSPLHF.

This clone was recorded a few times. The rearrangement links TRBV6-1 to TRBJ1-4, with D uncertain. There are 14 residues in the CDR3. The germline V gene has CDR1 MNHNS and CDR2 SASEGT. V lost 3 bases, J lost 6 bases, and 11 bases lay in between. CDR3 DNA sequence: TGTGCCAGCAGTGACCCAAGACGGGATGAAAAACTGTTTTTT. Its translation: CASSDPRRDEKLFF.

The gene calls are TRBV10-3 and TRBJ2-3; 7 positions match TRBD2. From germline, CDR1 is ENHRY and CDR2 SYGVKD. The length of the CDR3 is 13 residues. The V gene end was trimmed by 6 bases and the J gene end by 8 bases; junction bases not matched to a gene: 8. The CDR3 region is CAIRNEIAGTQYF. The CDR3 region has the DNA TGTGCCATCAGGAATGAAATAGCGGGTACGCAGTATTTT.

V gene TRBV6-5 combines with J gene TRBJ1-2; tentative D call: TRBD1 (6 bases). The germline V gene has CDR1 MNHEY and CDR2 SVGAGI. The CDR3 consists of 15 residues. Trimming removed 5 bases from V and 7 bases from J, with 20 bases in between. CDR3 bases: TGTGCCAGCAGTACCGGGACATCCCCCTCCGCTGGCTACACCTTC. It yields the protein CASSTGTSPSAGYTF.

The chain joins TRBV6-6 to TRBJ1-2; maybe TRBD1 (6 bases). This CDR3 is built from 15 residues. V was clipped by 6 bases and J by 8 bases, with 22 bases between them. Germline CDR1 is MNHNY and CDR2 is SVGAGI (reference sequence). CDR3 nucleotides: TGTGCCAGCAGCCTAAATCAATCGGGACAAAGAGGCTACACCTTC. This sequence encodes CASSLNQSGQRGYTF.

CDR3 DNA sequence: TGTGCCAGCAGCCCACACGGGGAACCTCTACTTGCGCAGTATTTT. Its protein product is CASSPHGEPLLAQYF. This sequence joins TRBV7-8 and TRBJ2-3; a possible D gene is TRBD2 (5 bases). Germline CDR1 SGHVS, CDR2 FQNEAQ. CDR3 length equals 15 residues. V was trimmed by 5 bases and J by 10 bases, leaving 22 bases between them.

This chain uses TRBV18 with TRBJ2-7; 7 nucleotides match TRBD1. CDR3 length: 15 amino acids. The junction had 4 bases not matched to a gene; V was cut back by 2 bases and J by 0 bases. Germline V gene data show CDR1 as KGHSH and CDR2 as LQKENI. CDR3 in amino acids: CASSPRTGSSYEQYF. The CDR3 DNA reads TGTGCCAGCTCACCAAGGACAGGTAGCTCCTACGAGCAGTACTTC.

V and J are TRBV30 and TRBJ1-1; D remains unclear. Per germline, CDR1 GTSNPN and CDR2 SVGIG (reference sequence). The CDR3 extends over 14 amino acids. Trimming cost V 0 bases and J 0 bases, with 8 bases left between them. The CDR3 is CAWSVGLMNTEAFF. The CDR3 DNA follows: TGTGCCTGGAGTGTAGGACTCATGAACACTGAAGCTTTCTTT.

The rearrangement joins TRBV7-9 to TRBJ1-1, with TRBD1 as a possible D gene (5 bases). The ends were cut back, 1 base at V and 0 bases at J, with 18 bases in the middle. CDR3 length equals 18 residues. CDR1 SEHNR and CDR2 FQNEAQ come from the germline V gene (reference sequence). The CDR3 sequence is CASSLGTKIDSMNTEAFF. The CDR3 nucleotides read TGTGCCAGCAGCTTAGGTACCAAGATTGACAGTATGAACACTGAAGCTTTCTTT.

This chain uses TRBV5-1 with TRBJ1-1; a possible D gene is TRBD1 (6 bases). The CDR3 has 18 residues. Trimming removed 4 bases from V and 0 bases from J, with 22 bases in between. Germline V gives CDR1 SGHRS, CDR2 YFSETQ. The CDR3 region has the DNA TGCGCCAGCAGCCCAGAGGGGGGGGGCCGGCGGGTGAACACTGAAGCTTTCTTT. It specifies CASSPEGGGRRVNTEAFF.

CDR3 DNA: TGTGCCAGCAGCCCGGTCCCGTTTGGCAATCAGCCCCAGCATTTT. Translation gives CASSPVPFGNQPQHF. V is TRBV5-6 and J is TRBJ1-5; D remains ambiguous. The CDR3 loop spans 15 amino acids. V lost 4 bases, J lost 2 bases, and 13 bases lay in between. CDR1 is SGHDT and CDR2 is YYEEEE in the germline V gene. Full variable domain (missing parts from reference TRBV5-6 and TRBJ1-5): DAGVTQSPTHLIKTRGQQVTLRCSPKSGHDTVSWYQQALGQGPQFIFQYYEEEERQRGNFPDRFSGHQFPNYSSELNVNALLLGDSALYLCASSPVPFGNQPQHFGDGTRLSIL.

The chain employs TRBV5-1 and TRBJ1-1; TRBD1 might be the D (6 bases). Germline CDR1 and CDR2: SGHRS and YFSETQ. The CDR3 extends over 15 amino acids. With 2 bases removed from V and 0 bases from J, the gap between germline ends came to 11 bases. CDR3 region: CASSFGTRVNTEAFF. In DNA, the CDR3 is TGCGCCAGCAGCTTTGGGACACGGGTGAACACTGAAGCTTTCTTT.

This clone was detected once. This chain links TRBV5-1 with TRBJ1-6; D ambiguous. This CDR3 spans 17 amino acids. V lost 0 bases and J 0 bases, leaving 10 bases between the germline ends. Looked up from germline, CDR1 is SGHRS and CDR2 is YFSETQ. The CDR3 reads CASSLGGASSYNSPLHF. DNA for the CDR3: TGCGCCAGCAGCTTGGGGGGAGCTAGCTCCTATAATTCACCCCTCCACTTT.

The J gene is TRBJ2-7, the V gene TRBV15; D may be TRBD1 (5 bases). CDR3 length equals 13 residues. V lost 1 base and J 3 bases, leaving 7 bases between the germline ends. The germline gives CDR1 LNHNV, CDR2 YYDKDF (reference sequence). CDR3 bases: TGTGCCACCAGCAGAGCTAGGGGCTACGAGCAGTACTTC. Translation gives CATSRARGYEQYF.

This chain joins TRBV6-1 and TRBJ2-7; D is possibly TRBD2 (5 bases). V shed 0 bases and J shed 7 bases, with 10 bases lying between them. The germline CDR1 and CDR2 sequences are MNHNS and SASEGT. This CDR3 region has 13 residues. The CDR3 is CASSEARTGEQYF. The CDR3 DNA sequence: TGTGCCAGCAGTGAAGCGCGGACGGGAGAGCAGTACTTC.

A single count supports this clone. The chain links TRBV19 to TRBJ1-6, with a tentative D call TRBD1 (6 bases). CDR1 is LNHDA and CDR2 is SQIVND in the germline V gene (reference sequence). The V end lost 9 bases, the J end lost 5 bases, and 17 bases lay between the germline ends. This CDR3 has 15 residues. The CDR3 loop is CASKEDSPDNSPLHF. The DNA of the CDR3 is TGTGCCAGCAAAGAGGACAGTCCCGATAATTCACCCCTCCACTTT.

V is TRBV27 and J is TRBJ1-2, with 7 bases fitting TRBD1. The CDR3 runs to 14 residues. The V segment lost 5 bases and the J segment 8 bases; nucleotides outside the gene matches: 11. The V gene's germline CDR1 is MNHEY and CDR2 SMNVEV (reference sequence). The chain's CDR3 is CASSPPNRGGGYTF. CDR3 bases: TGTGCCAGCAGTCCCCCCAACAGGGGCGGAGGCTACACCTTC.

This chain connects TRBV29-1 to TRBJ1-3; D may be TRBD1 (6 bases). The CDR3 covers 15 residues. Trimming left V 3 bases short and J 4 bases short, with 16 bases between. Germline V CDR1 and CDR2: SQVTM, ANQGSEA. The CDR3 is CSVDSGGAQGNTIYF. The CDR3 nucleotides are TGCAGCGTTGATTCCGGGGGGGCTCAGGGAAACACCATATATTTT.

The CDR3 nucleotides are TGTGCCAGCAGCTCCCGGGGGACCGGGGAGCTGTTTTTT. Its translation is CASSSRGTGELFF. The chain employs TRBV9 and TRBJ2-2; D may be TRBD2 (6 bases). CDR3 length: 13 residues. The germline V gene has CDR1 SGDLS and CDR2 YYNGEE. V was pared by 4 bases and J by 5 bases, with 9 bases between.

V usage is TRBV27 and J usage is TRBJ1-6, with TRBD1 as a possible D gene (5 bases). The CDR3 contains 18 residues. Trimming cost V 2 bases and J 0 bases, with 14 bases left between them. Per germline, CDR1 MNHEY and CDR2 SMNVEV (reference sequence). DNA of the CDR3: TGTGCCAGCAGTTTAGGCCAGCGACAGAGCTCCTATAATTCACCCCTCCACTTT. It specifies CASSLGQRQSSYNSPLHF.

CDR3 sequence: CASSIGTGGNSPLHF. The CDR3 DNA follows: TGTGCCAGCAGCATAGGGACAGGGGGCAATTCACCCCTCCACTTT. The chain employs TRBV6-4 and TRBJ1-6; 12 positions match TRBD1. This CDR3 contains 15 residues. V was pared by 6 bases and J by 7 bases, with 4 bases of the junction left unmatched. Per germline, CDR1 MRHNA and CDR2 SNTAGT.

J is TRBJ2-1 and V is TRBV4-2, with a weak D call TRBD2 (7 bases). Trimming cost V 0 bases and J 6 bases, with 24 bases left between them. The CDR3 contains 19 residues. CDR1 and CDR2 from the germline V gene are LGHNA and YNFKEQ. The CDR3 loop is CASSQDGGSGGGRFNEQFF. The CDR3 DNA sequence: TGTGCCAGCAGCCAAGATGGGGGATCTGGGGGGGGGCGCTTCAATGAGCAGTTCTTC.

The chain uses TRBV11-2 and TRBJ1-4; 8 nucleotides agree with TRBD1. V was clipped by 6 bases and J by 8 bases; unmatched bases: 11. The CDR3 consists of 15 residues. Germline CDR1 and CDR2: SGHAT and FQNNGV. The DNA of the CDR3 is TGTGCCAGCAGTTGGCGACAGGGGTTTGGCGAAAAACTGTTTTTT. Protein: CASSWRQGFGEKLFF. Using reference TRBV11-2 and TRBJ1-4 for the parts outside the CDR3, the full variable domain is EAGVAQSPRYKIIEKRQSVAFWCNPISGHATLYWYQQILGQGPKLLIQFQNNGVVDDSQLPKDRFSAERLKGVDSTLKIQPAKLEDSAVYLCASSWRQGFGEKLFFGSGTQLSVL.

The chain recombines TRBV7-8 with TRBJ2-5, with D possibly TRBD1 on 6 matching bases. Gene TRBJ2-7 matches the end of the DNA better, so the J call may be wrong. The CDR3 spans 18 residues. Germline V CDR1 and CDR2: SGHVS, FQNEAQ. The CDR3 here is CASSDPGTRKPRGYEQYF. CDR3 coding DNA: TGTGCCAGCAGCGACCCTGGGACACGTAAACCCCGGGGCTACGAGCAGTACTTC.

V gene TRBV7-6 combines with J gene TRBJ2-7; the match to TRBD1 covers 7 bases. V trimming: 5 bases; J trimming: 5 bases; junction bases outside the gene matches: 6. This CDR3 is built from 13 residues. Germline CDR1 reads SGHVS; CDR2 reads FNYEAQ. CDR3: CASSTQGVDEQYF. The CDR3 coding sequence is TGTGCCAGCAGCACGCAGGGGGTGGACGAGCAGTACTTC.

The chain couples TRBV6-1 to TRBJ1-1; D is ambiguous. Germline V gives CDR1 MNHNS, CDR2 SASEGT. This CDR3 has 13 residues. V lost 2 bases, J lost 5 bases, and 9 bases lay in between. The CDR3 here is CASSERVGTEAFF. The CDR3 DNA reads TGTGCCAGCAGTGAACGGGTCGGTACTGAAGCTTTCTTT.

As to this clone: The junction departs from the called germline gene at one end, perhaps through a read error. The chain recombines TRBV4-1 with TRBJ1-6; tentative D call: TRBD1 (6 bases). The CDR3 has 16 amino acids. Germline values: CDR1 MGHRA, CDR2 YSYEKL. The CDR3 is CASSQDSARGNSPLHF. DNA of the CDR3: TGCGCCAGCAGTCAAGATTCCGCCAGGGGAAATTCACCCCTCCACTTT.

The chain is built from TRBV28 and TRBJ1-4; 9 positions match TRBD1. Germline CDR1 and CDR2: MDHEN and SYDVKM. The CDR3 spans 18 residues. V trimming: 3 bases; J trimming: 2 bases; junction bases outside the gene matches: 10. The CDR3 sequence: CASSLFAGTGRTNEKLFF. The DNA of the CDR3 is TGTGCCAGCAGTTTGTTCGCCGGGACAGGGCGGACTAATGAAAAACTGTTTTTT.